The rows below give T cell receptor beta chains drawn from one sample of a study of post-analysis software for immune sequencing data. MiXCR, applied by TCRdb to the PCR reads, yields one record per CDR3 protein. Of hundreds of thousands of distinct CDR3 sequences listed, roughly 45% are singletons. The source material was blood. These receptors were obtained from a girl aged 5-17 years with multiple sclerosis. Each CDR3 is given with its conserved first and last residue. Each record gives: CDR3 length, V gene, J gene, D gene, clone size, CDR3 protein, CDR3 DNA. D genes are given only for firm matches. Not all rows give a size; the values are once, few, many and, for expanded clones, a class.

14,TRBV27,TRBJ2-7,-,-,CASSQRWNSYEQYF,TGTGCCAGCAGCCAGAGATGGAATTCCTACGAGCAGTACTTC
14,TRBV12-3/TRBV12-4,TRBJ1-2,TRBD1,few,CASSRQGPLESYTF,TGTGCCAGCAGTCGACAGGGGCCCCTTGAGAGCTACACCTTC
17,TRBV15,TRBJ2-7,TRBD2,few,CATSRDLALGGTYEQYF,TGTGCCACCAGCAGAGATCTCGCGCTGGGAGGGACCTACGAGCAGTACTTC
17,TRBV4-2,TRBJ2-1,-,-,CASSQDSTGVAYNEQFF,TGTGCCAGCAGCCAAGATAGTACGGGAGTGGCCTACAATGAGCAGTTCTTC
13,TRBV12-3/TRBV12-4,TRBJ2-3,-,many,CASSPLSTDTQYF,TGTGCCAGCAGCCCCCTCAGCACAGATACGCAGTATTTT
16,TRBV20-1,TRBJ2-5,TRBD1,-,CSASRGDRGQQETQYF,TGCAGTGCTAGCAGAGGCGACAGGGGGCAGCAAGAGACCCAGTACTTC
14,TRBV10-3,TRBJ2-7,-,few,CAISAPGPTYEQYF,TGTGCCATCAGTGCGCCAGGGCCCACCTACGAGCAGTACTTC
14,TRBV12-3/TRBV12-4,TRBJ2-7,-,-,CASGQSGGSYEQYF,TGTGCCAGCGGGCAATCTGGGGGTTCCTACGAGCAGTACTTC
13,TRBV6-6,TRBJ2-1,-,few,CASMGVGGSEQFF,TGTGCCAGCATGGGGGTGGGGGGATCTGAGCAGTTCTTC
16,TRBV7-3,TRBJ2-3,TRBD1,-,CASSSGTGSYTDTQYF,TGTGCCAGCAGCTCAGGGACAGGGAGTTATACAGATACGCAGTATTTT
17,TRBV7-3,TRBJ2-1,TRBD2,-,CASSLGLAGGPLGEQFF,TGTGCCAGCAGCCTAGGACTAGCGGGGGGGCCTTTGGGTGAGCAGTTCTTC
14,TRBV29-1,TRBJ2-3,TRBD2,-,CSVERLAVTDTQYF,TGCAGCGTTGAAAGGCTAGCGGTCACAGATACGCAGTATTTT
13,TRBV18,TRBJ1-1,-,-,CATKEHQNTEAFF,TGTGCCACCAAGGAACACCAAAACACTGAAGCTTTCTTT
13,TRBV5-8,TRBJ2-3,-,few,CASSRALGSTQYF,TGTGCCAGCAGCCGGGCCCTCGGCTCTACGCAGTATTTT
16,TRBV29-1,TRBJ2-6,TRBD1,-,CSVRIQGKSGANVLTF,TGCAGCGTCCGTATACAGGGGAAGTCTGGGGCCAACGTCCTGACTTTC
16,TRBV24-1,TRBJ2-3,TRBD2,few,CATSDGEGLATDTQYF,TGTGCCACCAGTGATGGGGAAGGACTAGCAACAGATACGCAGTATTTT
16,TRBV5-1,TRBJ1-1,-,few,CASSSGGGLVNTEAFF,TGCGCCAGCAGCTCGGGCGGGGGTCTGGTGAACACTGAAGCTTTCTTT
10,TRBV29-1,TRBJ2-5,-,-,CALREETQYF,TGCGCCTTAAGGGAAGAGACCCAGTACTTC
12,TRBV5-1,TRBJ2-1,-,-,CASSGRGARRFF,TGCGCCAGCAGCGGGAGGGGGGCGAGACGGTTCTTC
16,TRBV6-2/TRBV6-3,TRBJ2-1,-,-,CASSPYGGRRYNEQFF,TGTGCCAGCAGTCCCTACGGGGGGCGCCGTTACAATGAGCAGTTCTTC
13,TRBV6-6,TRBJ1-2,-,few,CASSYGQVYGYTF,TGTGCCAGCAGTTACGGGCAGGTCTATGGCTACACCTTC
12,TRBV7-2,TRBJ2-1,-,-,CASSLFENEQFF,TGTGCCAGCAGCTTGTTTGAGAATGAGCAGTTCTTC
14,TRBV4-1,TRBJ2-7,TRBD2,few,CASSPSGGPYEQYF,TGCGCCAGCAGCCCTAGCGGGGGACCCTACGAGCAGTACTTC